This T cell receptor (beta chain) was recorded in a study of T cells in localized non-small cell lung cancer. Study-wide findings and caveats: Uninvolved adjacent lung had more T cell clonality than any other tissue, topping tumor. Sequencing was limited to one tumor region, leaving the possibility of heterogeneity open.

Here immunoSEQ multiplex PCR was the method, and the copy in TCRdb shows in-frame clones only, minus some. The profile shows almost 65,000 clones, 85% to 90% of them singletons. With regard to this clone: What it binds is not known.

Germline CDR1 is SGHTA and CDR2 is FQGTGA. This CDR3 is built from 16 residues. Trimming removed 8 bases from V and 1 base from J; junction bases left unmatched: 9. The receptor was isolated from a woman aged 40-69 years with stage I lung adenocarcinoma. Material: peripheral blood, obtained before any cancer treatment. This chain joins TRBV7-3 and TRBJ2-4; 9 bases agree with TRBD1. CDR3 sequence reads: CASSGTGPLAKNIQYF. The CDR3 nucleotides read TGTGCCAGCTCTGGGACAGGGCCCCTGGCCAAAAACATTCAGTACTTC.